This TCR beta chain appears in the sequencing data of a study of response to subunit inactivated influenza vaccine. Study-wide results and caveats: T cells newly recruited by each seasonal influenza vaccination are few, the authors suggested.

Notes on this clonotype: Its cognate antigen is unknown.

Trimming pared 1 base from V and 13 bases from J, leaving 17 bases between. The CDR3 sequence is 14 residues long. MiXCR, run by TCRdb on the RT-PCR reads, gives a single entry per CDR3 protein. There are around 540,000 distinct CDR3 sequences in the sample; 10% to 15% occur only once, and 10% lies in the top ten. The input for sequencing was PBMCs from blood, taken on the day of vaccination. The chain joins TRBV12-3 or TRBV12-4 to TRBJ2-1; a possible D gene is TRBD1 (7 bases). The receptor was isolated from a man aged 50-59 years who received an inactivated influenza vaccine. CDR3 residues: CASSLVGQGGLQFF. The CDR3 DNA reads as TGTGCCAGCAGTTTAGTGGGCCAGGGGGGATTACAGTTCTTC.